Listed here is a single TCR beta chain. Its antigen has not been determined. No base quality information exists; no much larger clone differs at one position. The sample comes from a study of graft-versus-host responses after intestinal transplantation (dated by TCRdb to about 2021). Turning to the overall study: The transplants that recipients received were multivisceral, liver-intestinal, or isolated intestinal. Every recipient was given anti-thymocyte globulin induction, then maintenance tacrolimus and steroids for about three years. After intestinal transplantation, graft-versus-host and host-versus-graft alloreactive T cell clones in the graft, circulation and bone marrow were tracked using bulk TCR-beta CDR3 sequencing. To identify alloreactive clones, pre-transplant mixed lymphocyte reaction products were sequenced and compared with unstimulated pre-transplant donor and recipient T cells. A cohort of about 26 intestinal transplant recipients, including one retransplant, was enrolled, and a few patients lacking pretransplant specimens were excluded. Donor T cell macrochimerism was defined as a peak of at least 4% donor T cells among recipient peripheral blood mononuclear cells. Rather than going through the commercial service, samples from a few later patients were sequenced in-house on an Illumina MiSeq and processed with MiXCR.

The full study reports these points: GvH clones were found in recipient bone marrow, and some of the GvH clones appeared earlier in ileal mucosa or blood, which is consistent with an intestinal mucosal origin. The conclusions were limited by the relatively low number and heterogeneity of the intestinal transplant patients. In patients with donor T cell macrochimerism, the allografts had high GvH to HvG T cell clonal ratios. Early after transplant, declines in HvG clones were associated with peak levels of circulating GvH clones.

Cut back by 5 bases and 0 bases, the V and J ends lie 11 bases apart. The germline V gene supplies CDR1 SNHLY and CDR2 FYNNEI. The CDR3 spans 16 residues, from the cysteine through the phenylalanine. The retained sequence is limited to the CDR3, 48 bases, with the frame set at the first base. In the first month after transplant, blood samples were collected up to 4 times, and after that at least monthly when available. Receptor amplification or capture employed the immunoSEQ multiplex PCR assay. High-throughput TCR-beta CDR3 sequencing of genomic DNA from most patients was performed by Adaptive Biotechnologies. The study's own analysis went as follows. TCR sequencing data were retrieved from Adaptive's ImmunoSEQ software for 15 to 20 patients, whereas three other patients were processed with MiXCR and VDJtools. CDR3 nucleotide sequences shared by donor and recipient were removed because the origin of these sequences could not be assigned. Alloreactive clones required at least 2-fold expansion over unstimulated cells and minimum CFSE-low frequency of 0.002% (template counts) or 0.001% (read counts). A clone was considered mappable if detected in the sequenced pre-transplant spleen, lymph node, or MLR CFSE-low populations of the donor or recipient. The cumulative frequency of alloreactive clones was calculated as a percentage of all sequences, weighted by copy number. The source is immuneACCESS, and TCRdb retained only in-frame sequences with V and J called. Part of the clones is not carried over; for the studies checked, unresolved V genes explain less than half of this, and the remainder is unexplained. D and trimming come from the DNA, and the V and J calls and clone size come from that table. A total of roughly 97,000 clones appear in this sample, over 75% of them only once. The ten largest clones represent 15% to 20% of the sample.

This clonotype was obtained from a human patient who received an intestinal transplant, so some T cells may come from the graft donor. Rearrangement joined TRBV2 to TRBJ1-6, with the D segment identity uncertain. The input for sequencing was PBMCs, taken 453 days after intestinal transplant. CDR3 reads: CASSKGPSSYNSPLHF. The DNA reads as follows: TGTGCCAGCAGTAAAGGACCGAGCTCCTATAATTCACCCCTCCACTTT.